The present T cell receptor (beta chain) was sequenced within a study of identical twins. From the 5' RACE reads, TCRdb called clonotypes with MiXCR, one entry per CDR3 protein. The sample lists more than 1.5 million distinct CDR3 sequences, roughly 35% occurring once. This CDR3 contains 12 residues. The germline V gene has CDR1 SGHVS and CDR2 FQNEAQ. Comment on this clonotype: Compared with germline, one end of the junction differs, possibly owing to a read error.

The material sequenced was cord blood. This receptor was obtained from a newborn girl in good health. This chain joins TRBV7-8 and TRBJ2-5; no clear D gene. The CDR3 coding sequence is TGTGCCAGCAACTTAGACGCGGAGACCCAGTACTTC. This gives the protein CASNLDAETQYF.